The clone carrying this TCR beta chain was seen just once. Antigen specificity is unknown. The investigators sampled blood at baseline, at cycle 4 day 1, and at cycle 7 day 1. Using immunoSEQ multiplex PCR, the repertoire was profiled, and TCRdb retains in-frame clones only, with some absent. The table lists some 25,000 clones, 85% of them singletons. This record belongs to a study of OX40 agonist ivuxolimab in advanced cancers. Study as a whole: Those enrolled were 82.7% male, with a mean age of about 66 years and ages from roughly 20 to 85.

Study-level points and caveats: CD4+ and CD8+ blood T cells expanded clonally by week 6 at 0.1 to 3.0 mg/kg. Among patients with partial responses at 0.1-3.0 mg/kg, clonal expansion was among the lowest.

The material sequenced was CD4+ or CD8+ T cells sorted from blood, taken in a trial of the OX40 agonist ivuxolimab. The sequence was obtained from an adult with an advanced solid tumor such as melanoma, head and neck, liver or kidney cancer.

The CDR3 nucleotides are TGTGCCAGCAGTTTATCAGCCTCCGGGACAGGGCATCCAGATACGCAGTATTTT. Amino acid sequence: CASSLSASGTGHPDTQYF. The chain recombines TRBV27 with TRBJ2-3; 9 bases are shared with TRBD1. CDR1 is MNHEY, CDR2 SMNVEV, per germline (reference sequence). With 0 bases clipped from V and 4 bases from J, the junction kept 11 bases outside the gene matches. CDR3 length: 18 amino acids.